Listed below are T cell receptor beta chains from one sample, sequenced in a study of memory CD4+ T cells and cytomegalovirus serostatus. The data were produced by immunoSEQ multiplex PCR, yet TCRdb's version contains in-frame clones alone and is incomplete. The sample shows 85,000 to 100,000 clones, approximately 80% of them seen only once. Sequencing was done on a sample of memory CD4+ T cells from blood. The origin of the receptors is an adult in good health and CMV-seropositive. Each CDR3 is given with its conserved first and last residue. A D gene is named only where the DNA matches it firmly. Size is stated for part of the rows, as once, few or many counts, or as a class when the clone is expanded.

TRBJ2-3 | TRBV2 | NA | NA | CASSVGTDTQYF | TGTGCCAGCAGTGTAGGAACAGATACGCAGTATTTT
TRBJ1-1 | TRBV11-1 | NA | NA | CASSLNRWGTEAFF | TGTGCCAGCAGCTTGAACAGGTGGGGCACTGAAGCTTTCTTT
TRBJ2-7 | TRBV19 | once | NA | CASTSKSDNEQYF | TGTGCCAGTACCAGCAAATCGGACAACGAGCAGTACTTC
TRBJ1-2 | TRBV7-2 | once | NA | CASSPDPGLSYGYTF | TGTGCCAGCAGTCCAGACCCGGGACTGAGTTATGGCTACACCTTC
TRBJ2-5 | TRBV18 | NA | TRBD2 | CASSNREGQETQYF | TGTGCCAGCTCTAACCGGGAGGGCCAAGAGACCCAGTACTTC
TRBJ2-2 | TRBV11-3 | NA | NA | CASSLGFSGELFF | TGTGCCAGCAGCTTAGGGTTCAGCGGGGAGCTGTTTTTT
TRBJ2-2 | TRBV6-1 | NA | NA | CASKLVSNTGELFF | TGTGCCAGCAAGCTGGTTTCGAACACCGGGGAGCTGTTTTTT
TRBJ1-4 | TRBV10-3 | NA | NA | CATEGRRNEKLFF | TGTGCCACCGAAGGCAGACGTAATGAAAAACTGTTTTTT
TRBJ2-1 | TRBV9 | few | TRBD2 | CASSVDSGRSYNEQFF | TGTGCCAGCAGCGTAGATAGCGGGAGATCCTACAATGAGCAGTTCTTC
TRBJ1-4 | TRBV15 | NA | NA | CATSRPPGQNEKLFF | TGTGCCACCAGCAGACCCCCCGGACAGAATGAAAAACTGTTTTTT
TRBJ2-5 | TRBV7-8 | NA | TRBD2 | CASSQGRGGETQYF | TGTGCCAGCAGCCAGGGTAGGGGAGGGGAGACCCAGTACTTC
TRBJ1-1 | TRBV7-9 | few | NA | CASMRVTEAFF | TGTGCCAGCATGAGGGTCACTGAAGCTTTCTTT
TRBJ1-1 | TRBV6-6 | once | NA | CASSYGGQGRAFF | TGTGCCAGCAGTTACGGGGGGCAGGGTCGGGCTTTCTTT
TRBJ2-3 | TRBV6-5 | NA | NA | CASSYVPGAAQYF | TGTGCCAGCAGTTACGTCCCAGGGGCGGCGCAGTATTTT
TRBJ2-7 | TRBV28 | NA | NA | CASSFFGTTLGEQYF | TGTGCCAGCAGTTTTTTTGGGACCACACTAGGCGAGCAGTACTTC
TRBJ2-7 | TRBV28 | NA | NA | CASSFLGANYEQYF | TGTGCCAGCAGTTTTCTGGGGGCGAACTACGAGCAGTACTTC
TRBJ2-2 | TRBV27 | few | NA | CASSLIGTLLTGELFF | TGTGCCAGCAGTCTAATCGGGACTCTCCTCACCGGGGAGCTGTTTTTT
TRBJ2-1 | TRBV7-3 | NA | TRBD1 | CASSLRQGPYNEQFF | TGTGCCAGCAGCCTTCGACAGGGACCTTACAATGAGCAGTTCTTC
TRBJ2-2 | TRBV29-1 | NA | NA | CSATHQESGELFF | TGCAGCGCGACCCACCAGGAATCCGGGGAGCTGTTTTTT
TRBJ1-1 | TRBV19 | few | NA | CASSIVEGGTEAFF | TGTGCCAGTAGTATAGTGGAGGGGGGCACTGAAGCTTTCTTT
TRBJ2-3 | TRBV11-2 | NA | TRBD2 | CASSLVRGRAYTDTQYF | TGTGCCAGCAGCTTAGTACGCGGGAGGGCTTACACAGATACGCAGTATTTT
TRBJ1-2 | TRBV5-4 | NA | TRBD1 | CASSLIGQGGNYGYTF | TGTGCCAGCAGCTTGATTGGGCAGGGGGGAAACTATGGCTACACCTTC
TRBJ1-3 | TRBV9 | few | NA | CASSLTSAGRNTIYF | TGTGCCAGCAGCCTCACATCGGCCGGAAGAAACACCATATATTTT
TRBJ2-3 | TRBV6-5 | NA | TRBD2 | CATGREVPNTQYF | TGTGCCACGGGGCGGGAGGTTCCAAATACGCAGTATTTT
TRBJ2-3 | TRBV19 | NA | NA | CASNGDHSTDTQYF | TGTGCCAGTAATGGGGACCATAGCACAGATACGCAGTATTTT
TRBJ1-2 | TRBV28 | once | NA | CAVRAGRRRGYTF | TGTGCTGTTAGGGCAGGACGCAGACGGGGCTACACCTTC
TRBJ1-5 | TRBV7-8 | NA | NA | CASGRAGGTAQPQHF | TGTGCCAGCGGACGGGCGGGAGGGACGGCTCAGCCCCAGCATTTT
TRBJ2-5 | TRBV28 | few | NA | CASRWQGRPGSQYF | TGTGCCAGCAGATGGCAGGGCCGTCCTGGGTCCCAGTACTTC
TRBJ1-1 | TRBV7-2 | NA | NA | CASSQILGATEAFF | TGTGCCAGCAGCCAAATTCTGGGTGCCACTGAAGCTTTCTTT
TRBJ2-1 | TRBV5-6 | NA | NA | CASSPAPGPSSYNEQFF | TGTGCCAGCAGCCCGGCTCCCGGCCCAAGCTCCTACAATGAGCAGTTCTTC
TRBJ1-5 | TRBV19 | NA | TRBD1 | CASSTGQGWITGQPQHF | TGTGCCAGTAGTACCGGACAGGGGTGGATAACGGGTCAGCCCCAGCATTTT
TRBJ2-7 | TRBV2 | NA | NA | CASTQDLHYEQYF | TGTGCCAGCACCCAGGACCTCCACTACGAGCAGTACTTC
TRBJ2-3 | TRBV7-9 | NA | TRBD2 | CASSFGLAGGTDTQYF | TGTGCCAGCAGCTTTGGACTAGCGGGAGGGACAGATACGCAGTATTTT
TRBJ1-2 | TRBV19 | NA | TRBD1 | CASSNTPGRGISVGYGYTF | TGTGCCAGTAGTAACACCCCCGGCAGGGGGATCTCGGTCGGCTATGGCTACACCTTC
TRBJ2-1 | TRBV6-1 | NA | NA | CASSEWRSTHNEQFF | TGTGCCAGCAGTGAGTGGCGGAGCACCCACAATGAGCAGTTCTTC
TRBJ1-1 | TRBV18 | NA | NA | CASSWGALNTEAFF | TGTGCCAGCTCATGGGGCGCCTTGAACACTGAAGCTTTCTTT
TRBJ1-2 | TRBV7-2 | few | NA | CASSFIDRPYGYTF | TGTGCCAGCAGCTTTATCGACAGACCCTATGGCTACACCTTC
TRBJ2-3 | TRBV4-2 | NA | NA | CASSQEVWDTQYF | TGTGCCAGCAGCCAAGAGGTCTGGGATACGCAGTATTTT
TRBJ2-7 | TRBV5-1 | once | TRBD1 | CASTGQGSYEQYF | TGCGCCAGCACTGGACAGGGATCCTACGAGCAGTACTTC
TRBJ2-7 | TRBV2 | NA | NA | CASSPSSYEQYF | TGTGCCAGCAGTCCCAGCTCCTACGAGCAGTACTTC
TRBJ1-1 | TRBV29-1 | NA | NA | CSAGSLWGGNTEAFF | TGCAGCGCCGGCTCTCTCTGGGGAGGGAACACTGAAGCTTTCTTT
TRBJ2-1 | TRBV7-6 | NA | NA | CASSLGGLVRADLSEQFF | TGTGCCAGCAGCTTAGGTGGTCTGGTGAGAGCGGATCTTTCGGAGCAGTTCTTC
TRBJ2-7 | TRBV15 | NA | NA | CATGTSTYEQYF | TGTGCCACTGGGACTTCTACCTACGAGCAGTACTTC
TRBJ1-4 | TRBV5-1 | NA | TRBD1 | CASSPSPWTGSNEKLFF | TGCGCCAGCAGCCCGTCCCCCTGGACAGGGAGTAATGAAAAACTGTTTTTT
TRBJ2-2 | TRBV30 | NA | NA | CAWRLNTGELFF | TGTGCCTGGCGGCTCAACACCGGGGAGCTGTTTTTT
TRBJ1-1 | TRBV5-1 | NA | TRBD1 | CASSLGDRGRNTEAFF | TGCGCCAGCAGCTTGGGGGACAGGGGGCGGAACACTGAAGCTTTCTTT
TRBJ2-3 | TRBV6-5 | NA | NA | CASSRAAGLDTQYF | TGTGCCAGCAGTCGGGCGGCGGGATTAGATACGCAGTATTTT
TRBJ2-3 | TRBV7-2 | few | NA | CASSSERGSRDTQYF | TGTGCCAGCAGCTCCGAACGCGGTTCCCGGGATACGCAGTATTTT
TRBJ1-4 | TRBV5-1 | NA | NA | CASSSGTVHNEKLFF | TGCGCCAGCAGCTCCGGGACGGTACATAATGAAAAACTGTTTTTT
TRBJ1-5 | TRBV28 | NA | NA | CASSSLPGGEQPQHF | TGTGCCAGCAGTTCTCTGCCGGGGGGGGAACAGCCCCAGCATTTT
TRBJ1-5 | TRBV19 | NA | NA | CASSMVGSQPQHF | TGTGCCAGTAGTATGGTTGGATCTCAGCCCCAGCATTTT
TRBJ1-1 | TRBV28 | NA | NA | CASSPPGKGTEAFF | TGTGCCAGCAGTCCTCCGGGGAAAGGGACTGAAGCTTTCTTT
TRBJ1-4 | TRBV7-9 | NA | NA | CASSSQAGANEKLFF | TGTGCCAGCAGCTCCCAGGCCGGCGCTAATGAAAAACTGTTTTTT
TRBJ1-1 | TRBV21-1 | NA | NA | CASSPGTGDLMNTEAFF | TGTGCCAGCAGCCCCGGGACAGGAGACCTCATGAACACTGAAGCTTTCTTT
TRBJ2-1 | TRBV28 | NA | NA | CASSLGGRGSPEDWFF | TGTGCCAGCAGTTTAGGCGGTCGGGGTTCCCCTGAGGACTGGTTCTTC
TRBJ1-5 | TRBV7-2 | NA | NA | CASSLQGSSNQPQHF | TGTGCCAGCAGCTTACAGGGTTCTAGCAATCAGCCCCAGCATTTT
TRBJ2-7 | TRBV5-1 | NA | NA | CASSLYPGQDYEQYF | TGCGCCAGCAGCTTGTACCCAGGGCAGGACTACGAGCAGTACTTC
TRBJ1-1 | TRBV18 | NA | TRBD1 | CASSPRQGFNTEAFF | TGTGCCAGCTCACCACGACAGGGATTTAACACTGAAGCTTTCTTT